This T cell receptor (beta chain) was sequenced during a study of blood T cell repertoires in COVID-19 (dated by TCRdb to the early 2020s). With respect to the entire study: The collaborator samples originated in the United States, Italy and Spain and spanned the acute and convalescent phases of COVID-19. The material from the prospective study consisted of cDNA or gDNA derived from T cells, B-cell-depleted T cells, or PBMCs. Deeply sampled blood TCRbeta repertoires from subjects exposed to, actively infected with, or recovered from COVID-19 were included in the dataset. A freely available public database, intended as a resource for researchers studying the immune response to SARS-CoV-2, is where the repertoires were released. The samples were drawn from two sources: the first 160 participants of the ongoing ImmuneRACE study, and 950 to 1,500 subjects contributed by 6 global collaborators. Sample metadata almost always included a de-identified subject ID, COVID-19 status, age in years and sex. Where available, HLA class I and class II types were taken from metadata supplied by the sample provider and were not determined by assay-based typing. General findings and caveats noted by the study authors: The quantity of clinical and demographic metadata differed by source and by participant and was supplied without curation.

This clone came up a few times. Its antigen specificity is not known. Base quality data are lacking; no much larger clone is found one base away. TCRbeta CDR3 regions were amplified from genomic DNA using the immunoSEQ Assay, a bias-controlled multiplex PCR. Regarding the original processing steps: Nucleated cell counts per sample were estimated from amplification of reference gene primers within the assay. To quantify the absolute abundance of each unique TCRbeta CDR3 rearrangement, sequence reads were collapsed and filtered. For each sample, productive Simpson clonality was calculated as the square root of Simpson's diversity index over productive rearrangements. TCRdb obtained this table from immuneACCESS and retained in-frame rearrangements with V and J assigned. These tables miss some clones; where compared with another copy, unresolved V genes account for less than half of the shortfall, and the remainder is unexplained. V and J calls and clone size are those listed in that table; D and trimming were worked out from the DNA. The sample profile shows tens of thousands of clones; 89% of them were found once. Roughly 3.5% of the sample rests with the top ten.

The germline V gene (reference sequence) sets CDR1 to MNHEY and CDR2 to SMNVEV. V is shortened by 0 bases, J by 6 bases, and the region joining them spans 5 bases. The CDR3 sequence holds 13 residues, the cysteine and phenylalanine included. The DNA shown is the 39-base CDR3, in frame from base 1. Collaborating institutions collected whole blood in K2EDTA tubes following their own protocols. For TCRbeta analysis, collaborator samples were shipped as frozen whole blood, as isolated PBMCs, or as DNA extracted from either sample type. The chain links TRBV27 with TRBJ2-2, with the D gene call left open. The receptor was derived from an older woman with acute or convalescent COVID-19. The sequencing sample was made of peripheral blood. The nucleotide sequence is given as TGTGCCAGCAGTTTATCTGTCGCCGGGGAGCTGTTTTTT. Its coded protein is CASSLSVAGELFF.